These 26 T cell receptor beta chains were all obtained from the same sample, sequenced in a study of T-cell reconstitution after alpha-beta-depleted transplantation in children. Study results and caveats: Newly produced T cells mostly accounted for T-cell counts and diversity one year post-transplant.

Preparation of the TCRbeta library was carried out with unique molecular identifiers. TCRdb used MiXCR to reprocess the PCR reads, holding one entry per CDR3 protein. This table holds a few hundred thousand distinct CDR3 sequences, roughly 7.8% found once. For these TCRs, the target antigens are not known. Source: peripheral blood, taken 360 days after TCRalphabeta/CD19-depleted stem cell transplant. All receptors come from a female patient younger than 10 who had a stem cell transplant for Fanconi anemia, so the T cells may come from the graft donor.

This clonotype has only a few counts. A read error may account for a junction end that differs from germline. The V gene is TRBV20-1, the J gene TRBJ2-7; the match to TRBD1 covers 7 bases. The V gene's germline CDR1 is DFQATT and CDR2 SNEGSKA (reference sequence). This CDR3 region has 17 residues. CDR3 nucleotide sequence: TGCTGTGCTGGATACCTCAATAGCCTAGGACAGGTCTACGAGCAGTACTTC. The encoded protein is CCAGYLNSLGQVYEQYF.

Ten or more counts support this clonotype. This chain joins TRBV5-1 and TRBJ1-2; 9 bases agree with TRBD1. The V and J ends lost 4 bases and 0 bases, in that order; junction bases with no gene match: 13. CDR3 size: 18 residues. Per germline, CDR1 SGHRS and CDR2 YFSETQ. The CDR3: CASSPNPGQGLTNYGYTF. Written as DNA, the CDR3 is TGCGCCAGCAGCCCTAATCCGGGACAGGGTCTTACTAACTATGGCTACACCTTC.

The chain combines TRBV7-8 with TRBJ1-1; D unclear. Trimming removed 5 bases at V and 1 base at J, with 8 bases between. The germline CDR1 and CDR2 sequences are SGHVS and FQNEAQ. The CDR3 length is 13 residues. DNA for the CDR3: TGTGCCAGCAGCACCAAGAGGAACACTGAAGCTTTCTTT. Translated, it gives CASSTKRNTEAFF.

This clonotype was counted a few times. The chain joins TRBV7-9 to TRBJ1-5; no firm D call. V was trimmed by 3 bases and J by 6 bases, leaving 6 bases between them. This CDR3 region has 12 residues. Germline-derived CDR1 and CDR2 are SEHNR and FQNEAQ (reference sequence). The CDR3 DNA follows: TGTGCCAGCAGCTTGGAGAGTCAGCCCCAGCATTTT. Translated, it gives CASSLESQPQHF.

The rearrangement links TRBV5-1 to TRBJ2-5, with 7 bases lining up with TRBD2. The CDR3 runs 15 residues. V shed 0 bases, J shed 1 base, and the junction held 3 bases outside the gene matches. Germline assignment: CDR1 SGHRS and CDR2 YFSETQ. The CDR3, as DNA: TGCGCCAGCAGCTTGGGAGCGGGGCCCCAAGAGACCCAGTACTTC. Encoded protein: CASSLGAGPQETQYF.

There are many counts of this clonotype. CDR3 coding DNA: TGTGCCAGCAGCTTAGGAAATACAATGGCAGGGGGCGGGTATTTT. Protein product: CASSLGNTMAGGGYF. V is TRBV11-2 and J is TRBJ2-3, with TRBD1 matching over 8 bases. The CDR3 consists of 15 residues. Germline assignment: CDR1 SGHAT and CDR2 FQNNGV. V lost 1 base, J lost 14 bases, and 14 bases stayed unmatched.

This clonotype has just a few counts. The chain recombines TRBV20-1 with TRBJ2-3; D uncertain. The CDR3 is 15 amino acids. The germline V gene encodes CDR1 DFQATT and CDR2 SNEGSKA (reference sequence). Trimming took off 3 bases at V and 4 bases at J, with 17 bases between the two ends. CDR3 nucleotide sequence: TGCAGTGCTAGGTCGCCGGCTCATACTCCAGATACGCAGTATTTT. Its translation is CSARSPAHTPDTQYF.

This clonotype was seen many times. The DNA of the CDR3 is TGCAGCGTTGAAGGTGAATTTTGGCGCGCGTCTAATGGCTACACCTTC. It is translated as CSVEGEFWRASNGYTF. The chain uses TRBV29-1 and TRBJ1-2; D not certain. Trimming removed 1 base at V and 6 bases at J, with 21 bases between. Germline-derived CDR1 and CDR2 are SQVTM and ANQGSEA. The CDR3 extends over 16 amino acids.

V is TRBV15 and J is TRBJ2-1; 9 nucleotides match TRBD2. CDR3 length: 18 amino acids. After removal of 3 bases from V and 0 bases from J, the junction contained 9 bases not matched to a gene. CDR1 is LNHNV, CDR2 YYDKDF, per germline (reference sequence). In DNA, the CDR3 is TGTGCCACCAGCAGTCTAGCGGGGAAAAGGAGCTCCTACAATGAGCAGTTCTTC. Amino acids: CATSSLAGKRSSYNEQFF.

This clonotype has a handful of counts. The rearrangement joins TRBV7-6 to TRBJ1-1; D is undetermined. CDR3 size: 15 residues. V dropped 1 base and J dropped 4 bases, with 13 bases sitting between them. The germline CDR1 and CDR2 sequences are SGHVS and FNYEAQ. The CDR3 region has the DNA TGTGCCAGCAGCTTAGTTGGGGAAACGACCACTGAAGCTTTCTTT. Residues: CASSLVGETTTEAFF.

This clonotype showed up just a few times. V usage is TRBV27 and J usage is TRBJ1-1; no definite D call. V dropped 3 bases and J dropped 0 bases, with 5 bases sitting between them. The germline gives CDR1 MNHEY, CDR2 SMNVEV (reference sequence). This CDR3 region has 13 residues. CDR3 in amino acids: CASSLLVNTEAFF. The CDR3 DNA reads TGTGCCAGCAGTTTGTTGGTGAACACTGAAGCTTTCTTT.

This clonotype was found many times. This rearrangement joins TRBV20-1 to TRBJ2-1; weak D call: TRBD2 (5 bases). The CDR3 spans 14 residues. V was cut by 7 bases and J by 1 base, with 14 bases left in between. Germline lookup yields CDR1 DFQATT and CDR2 SNEGSKA (reference sequence). The chain's CDR3 is CSGTLASSYNEQFF. As DNA, the CDR3 is TGCAGTGGGACCCTAGCCAGTTCCTACAATGAGCAGTTCTTC.

This clonotype was seen repeatedly, ten times or more. The chain uses TRBV12-3 or TRBV12-4 and TRBJ2-3; D possibly corresponds to TRBD1 (5 bases). CDR3 length: 14 amino acids. The V end lost 3 bases, the J end lost 1 base, and 8 bases lay between the germline ends. DNA of the CDR3: TGTGCCAGCAGTTTCGTAGGGGGCACAGATACGCAGTATTTT. Protein: CASSFVGGTDTQYF.

The table lists this clonotype with many counts. This CDR3 is CASSLSGANQETQYF. The CDR3 DNA is TGTGCCAGCAGTTTGTCAGGGGCGAACCAAGAGACCCAGTACTTC. This chain links TRBV28 with TRBJ2-5; D is perhaps TRBD1 (6 bases). CDR3 length: 15 amino acids. The germline CDR1 and CDR2 sequences are MDHEN and SYDVKM. The V gene lost 3 bases and the J gene lost 0 bases, with 11 bases spanning the gap.

The V gene is TRBV2, the J gene TRBJ2-3; D may correspond to TRBD1 or TRBD2 (5 bases each). Germline assignment: CDR1 SNHLY and CDR2 FYNNEI. The germline V and J ends were trimmed by 6 bases and 5 bases, with 12 bases remaining between them. This CDR3 spans 13 amino acids. The CDR3 region is CASSRGEIDTQYF. CDR3 sequence (DNA): TGTGCCAGCAGCCGGGGCGAGATAGATACGCAGTATTTT.

This clonotype was detected many times. The V call is TRBV6-1, the J call TRBJ2-1, with a weak D call TRBD1 (5 bases). The ends were cut back, 6 bases at V and 0 bases at J, with 12 bases in the middle. Per the germline V gene, CDR1 is MNHNS and CDR2 is SASEGT. CDR3 length: 15 residues. CDR3 in amino acids: CASRPRQSSYNEQFF. Written as DNA, the CDR3 is TGTGCCAGCAGACCTCGACAGAGCTCCTACAATGAGCAGTTCTTC.

This clonotype was seen at least ten times. This chain joins TRBV5-1 and TRBJ2-2; 8 bases are shared with TRBD1. There are 16 residues in the CDR3. The germline V gene encodes CDR1 SGHRS and CDR2 YFSETQ. V gave up 0 bases and J gave up 1 base; unmatched junction bases: 2. CDR3 nucleotides: TGCGCCAGCAGCTTGGAAGGGACAGGGAACACCGGGGAGCTGTTTTTT. The encoded protein is CASSLEGTGNTGELFF.

The chain employs TRBV5-6 and TRBJ1-1; TRBD1 matches at 8 bases. CDR3 size: 17 residues. The ends lost 2 bases at V and 2 bases at J; junction bases unmatched: 11. Germline CDR1 and CDR2: SGHDT and YYEEEE. DNA for the CDR3: TGTGCCAGCAGCTTTTATCCTCAGGGGGCAGCAAACACTGAAGCTTTCTTT. This encodes CASSFYPQGAANTEAFF. Together with reference TRBV5-6 and TRBJ1-1, the CDR3 gives the full variable domain: DAGVTQSPTHLIKTRGQQVTLRCSPKSGHDTVSWYQQALGQGPQFIFQYYEEEERQRGNFPDRFSGHQFPNYSSELNVNALLLGDSALYLCASSFYPQGAANTEAFFGQGTRLTVV.

The chain joins TRBV4-2 to TRBJ1-5, with 8 bases fitting TRBD1. Unmatched junction bases numbered 1, after V lost 1 base and J lost 2 bases. The CDR3 runs to 15 residues. Germline V CDR1 and CDR2: LGHNA, YNFKEQ. CDR3 DNA sequence: TGTGCCAGCAGCCAAGGCAGGGGGCGCAATCAGCCCCAGCATTTT. Protein product: CASSQGRGRNQPQHF.

The rearrangement joins TRBV5-6 to TRBJ2-5; 8 bases map to TRBD1. CDR3 size: 15 residues. With V trimmed by 3 bases and J by 5 bases, 9 bases remained unmatched. Germline CDR1 SGHDT, CDR2 YYEEEE. CDR3 DNA: TGTGCCAGCAGCTCGACCCACCACAGGGGGGAGACCCAGTACTTC. Its protein product is CASSSTHHRGETQYF.

This clonotype was detected ten times or more. V and J are TRBV28 and TRBJ2-7, with 9 bases fitting TRBD1. Germline loops: CDR1 MDHEN, CDR2 SYDVKM. Unmatched junction bases numbered 16, after V lost 6 bases and J lost 10 bases. The CDR3 totals 15 residues. Here the CDR3 DNA reads TGTGCCAGCAGGCACATGGCCGGGACAGGGCAGCGACAGTACTTC. It codes for CASRHMAGTGQRQYF.

The V gene is TRBV15, the J gene TRBJ2-1; 11 bases match TRBD1. The germline V gene has CDR1 LNHNV and CDR2 YYDKDF (reference sequence). The CDR3 has 16 residues. V shed 5 bases and J 7 bases; nucleotides not matched to a gene: 10. The CDR3 reads CATSPIRTGGLNEQFF. The DNA of the CDR3 is TGTGCCACCAGCCCGATAAGGACAGGGGGCCTGAATGAGCAGTTCTTC.

The chain links TRBV7-2 to TRBJ1-2; D unresolved. The CDR3 runs 14 residues. V was pared by 2 bases and J by 5 bases, with 12 bases between. In germline, CDR1 is SGHTA, CDR2 FQGNSA. The CDR3 sequence is CASSLNAGLYGYTF. The CDR3 DNA reads TGTGCCAGCAGCTTAAATGCGGGGTTGTATGGCTACACCTTC.

This clonotype was observed many times. The chain combines TRBV28 with TRBJ2-1; D is unresolved. V was shortened by 3 bases and J by 4 bases, with 22 bases between the two germline ends. Germline V gene sequence: CDR1 MDHEN, CDR2 SYDVKM. The CDR3 runs 18 residues. CDR3 sequence: CASSLIRPPTIGYNEQFF. The CDR3 DNA sequence: TGTGCCAGCAGTTTGATTAGGCCCCCGACAATTGGATACAATGAGCAGTTCTTC.

This clonotype was recorded at least ten times. This sequence joins TRBV7-9 and TRBJ1-2; D gene unclear. This CDR3 region has 13 residues. Germline values: CDR1 SEHNR, CDR2 FQNEAQ (reference sequence). V was pared by 5 bases and J by 7 bases, with 14 bases between. The CDR3 spells CASSLLVSGGYTF. CDR3 bases: TGTGCCAGCAGCCTATTGGTGTCCGGTGGCTACACCTTC.

In its sample, this clonotype was seen many times. The V gene is TRBV20-1, the J gene TRBJ1-3; TRBD1 agrees at 7 bases. Germline CDR1 is DFQATT and CDR2 is SNEGSKA (reference sequence). The J segment lost 4 bases and the V segment lost 0 bases, leaving 6 bases of the junction unmatched. The CDR3 runs 15 residues. CDR3 DNA sequence: TGCAGTGCTAGAGATCCGAGGGGGCCCGGAAACACCATATATTTT. This codes for CSARDPRGPGNTIYF.